Each of the 21 T cell receptor beta chains below was sequenced from the same sample in a study of chemoradiotherapy in HPV16-positive cancers. Repertoires were generated with immunoSEQ multiplex PCR, while TCRdb's copy carries only in-frame clones and drops some. The repertoire holds approximately 52,000 clones, with over 85% as singletons. Sequencing was performed on blood, taken from a patient who underwent chemoradiotherapy. The receptor set was obtained from a human donor with HPV-associated anogenital cancer.

The CDR3 loop is CASSSTGLRGGYTF. In DNA form, the CDR3 reads TGTGCCAGCAGTTCCACAGGCCTTAGGGGGGGCTACACCTTC. This rearrangement joins TRBV27 to TRBJ1-2; possible D gene TRBD1, 6 bases. From germline, CDR1 is MNHEY and CDR2 SMNVEV (reference sequence). This CDR3 has 14 amino acids. The V end lost 4 bases, the J end lost 8 bases, and 17 bases lay between the germline ends.

CDR3 in amino acids: CATSRLNRGAALQSFDTEAFF. CDR3 nucleotide sequence: TGTGCCACCAGCAGACTAAATAGAGGAGCAGCTCTTCAAAGCTTCGACACTGAAGCTTTCTTT. The chain employs TRBV15 and TRBJ1-1, with D uncertain. Germline CDR1 LNHNV, CDR2 YYDKDF (reference sequence). Trimming cost V 2 bases and J 3 bases, with 31 bases left between them. The CDR3 covers 21 residues.

The chain recombines TRBV5-6 with TRBJ2-5; 9 bases map to TRBD2. Germline CDR1 SGHDT, CDR2 YYEEEE. J gave up 4 bases and V 6 bases, and 10 bases lay outside the gene matches. CDR3 length: 15 residues. The CDR3 loop is CASNLGGRALETQYF. CDR3 bases: TGTGCCAGCAACCTCGGCGGGAGGGCCTTAGAGACCCAGTACTTC.

This clone has only one observation. The rearrangement uses TRBV5-1 and TRBJ1-6; D not resolved. Germline-derived CDR1 and CDR2 are SGHRS and YFSETQ. The CDR3 sequence is 15 residues long. Trimming shortened V by 3 bases and J by 6 bases, and 13 bases separated the two germline ends. CDR3: CASSSMQGFNSPLHF. In DNA, the CDR3 is TGCGCCAGCAGCTCGATGCAAGGATTTAATTCACCCCTCCACTTT.

This chain uses TRBV11-3 with TRBJ2-3; 12 bases are a match to TRBD2. This CDR3 has 16 residues. CDR1 is SGHNT, CDR2 YENEEA, per germline. With 4 bases clipped from V and 3 bases from J, the junction kept 5 bases outside the gene matches. The CDR3, as DNA: TGTGCCAGCAGCTCTAGGACTAGCGGGGATACAGATACGCAGTATTTT. It codes for CASSSRTSGDTDTQYF.

V and J are TRBV7-8 and TRBJ2-1, with D uncertain. V lost 4 bases and J lost 0, with 13 bases in between. CDR3 length: 16 residues. In germline, CDR1 is SGHVS, CDR2 FQNEAQ. The CDR3 DNA is TGTGCCAGCAGCTCTAGTCTAGTGAGCTCCTACAATGAGCAGTTCTTC. Its protein is CASSSSLVSSYNEQFF.

The J gene is TRBJ2-5, the V gene TRBV30; the D is unclear. V dropped 1 base and J dropped 1 base, with 1 base sitting between them. The length of the CDR3 is 11 residues. The germline gives CDR1 GTSNPN, CDR2 SVGIG (reference sequence). CDR3 in amino acids: CAWSAQETQYF. The DNA of the CDR3 is TGTGCCTGGAGTGCCCAAGAGACCCAGTACTTC. The full variable domain, its missing parts supplied by reference TRBV30 and TRBJ2-5, is SQTIHQWPATLVQPVGSPLSLECTVEGTSNPNLYWYRQAAGRGLQLLFYSVGIGQISSEVPQNLSASRPQDRQFILSSKKLLLSDSGFYLCAWSAQETQYFGPGTRLLVL.

This clone was recorded once. The chain joins TRBV9 to TRBJ2-1; no reliable D call. From germline, CDR1 is SGDLS and CDR2 YYNGEE. The V and J ends lost 2 bases and 10 bases respectively, with 10 bases between them. The CDR3 spans 12 residues. The CDR3 DNA sequence: TGTGCCAGCAGCGTCCAGGACGAAGAGCAGTTCTTC. It is translated as CASSVQDEEQFF.

The chain is built from TRBV9 and TRBJ2-7; perhaps D is TRBD1 or TRBD2 (5 bases each). V gave up 6 bases and J gave up 0 bases, with 13 bases separating them. CDR1 is SGDLS and CDR2 is YYNGEE in the germline V gene. The CDR3 totals 14 residues. The CDR3 is CASTPGPNSYEQYF. CDR3 nucleotides: TGTGCCAGCACCCCGGGGCCCAACTCCTACGAGCAGTACTTC.

CDR3 nucleotide sequence: TGTGCCAGCAGCAATAGCGGGGGGGCCGAGTCGAATGAGCAGTTCTTC. Translated, it gives CASSNSGGAESNEQFF. V gene TRBV7-9 combines with J gene TRBJ2-1, with TRBD2 identical over 11 bases. The V gene end was trimmed by 5 bases and the J gene end by 7 bases; junction bases not matched to a gene: 10. The V gene's germline CDR1 is SEHNR and CDR2 FQNEAQ (reference sequence). The CDR3 is 16 amino acids.

This clone was counted once. The rearrangement uses TRBV6-4 and TRBJ2-1, with 7 bases aligning to TRBD2. V dropped 3 bases and J dropped 9; count of bases not matched to a gene: 8. The CDR3 contains 14 residues. The V gene's germline CDR1 is MRHNA and CDR2 SNTAGT. CDR3 loop: CASSESAGMTEQFF. CDR3 DNA sequence: TGTGCCAGCAGTGAATCAGCGGGAATGACTGAGCAGTTCTTC.

The genes are TRBV9 and TRBJ2-2; no clear D gene. Germline V gene data show CDR1 as SGDLS and CDR2 as YYNGEE. CDR3 length: 15 residues. V was pared by 1 base and J by 1 base, with 8 bases between. The CDR3 sequence is CASSVRGVNTGELFF. DNA of the CDR3: TGTGCCAGCAGCGTACGAGGAGTGAACACCGGGGAGCTGTTTTTT.

This clone was observed a few times. This chain links TRBV6-4 with TRBJ2-1, with TRBD2 matching 7 bases. The CDR3 covers 16 residues. Germline CDR1 and CDR2: MRHNA and SNTAGT. Unmatched junction bases numbered 7, after V lost 0 bases and J lost 5 bases. CDR3 protein: CASSDSVLAPHNEQFF. The CDR3 region has the DNA TGTGCCAGCAGTGACTCAGTACTAGCGCCCCACAATGAGCAGTTCTTC.

The chain couples TRBV19 to TRBJ2-7; no definite D call. V was cut by 6 bases and J by 7 bases, with 10 bases left in between. CDR1 is LNHDA, CDR2 SQIVND, per germline (reference sequence). The CDR3 consists of 11 residues. CDR3 in amino acids: CASSSLREQYF. Here the CDR3 DNA reads TGTGCCAGTAGCTCTCTTAGGGAGCAGTACTTC. The full variable domain, completed using reference TRBV19 and TRBJ2-7, is DGGITQSPKYLFRKEGQNVTLSCEQNLNHDAMYWYRQDPGQGLRLIYYSQIVNDFQKGDIAEGYSVSREKKESFPLTVTSAQKNPTAFYLCASSSLREQYFGPGTRLTVT.

V is TRBV4-3 and J is TRBJ1-1; 10 bases match TRBD1. The CDR3 is 15 amino acids. Trimming removed 2 bases from V and 5 bases from J; junction bases left unmatched: 5. The germline V gene encodes CDR1 LGHNA and CDR2 YSLEER. The CDR3 sequence is CASSQPDRGETEAFF. The CDR3 DNA reads TGCGCCAGCAGCCAACCGGACAGGGGGGAGACTGAAGCTTTCTTT.

The chain recombines TRBV4-3 with TRBJ1-6, with D possibly being TRBD1 (5 bases). The CDR3 covers 15 residues. CDR1 LGHNA and CDR2 YSLEER come from the germline V gene. V was shortened by 0 bases and J by 7 bases, with 10 bases between the two germline ends. In nucleotides, the CDR3 is TGCGCCAGCAGCCAAGACAGGGTTGAAAATTCACCCCTCCACTTT. Protein sequence: CASSQDRVENSPLHF.

The rearrangement joins TRBV7-6 to TRBJ1-6, with TRBD1 identical over 11 bases. Germline loops: CDR1 SGHVS, CDR2 FNYEAQ. The CDR3 is made up of 16 amino acids. J was trimmed by 10 bases and V by 4 bases; bases with no gene match: 9. The CDR3, as DNA: TGTGCCAGCAGCTCCTTCGGGGGGACAGGGGGATCACCCCTCCACTTT. Encoded protein: CASSSFGGTGGSPLHF.

The chain joins TRBV28 to TRBJ1-1, with D perhaps TRBD1 (6 bases). Germline lookup yields CDR1 MDHEN and CDR2 SYDVKM. The CDR3 is made up of 19 amino acids. V was cut by 3 bases and J by 0 bases, with 23 bases left in between. The CDR3 DNA reads TGTGCCAGCAGTTTCCCTCGCCCAGGGGTGGGATTGGTGAACACTGAAGCTTTCTTT. The encoded protein is CASSFPRPGVGLVNTEAFF. Complete variable domain (other parts from reference TRBV28 and TRBJ1-1): DVKVTQSSRYLVKRTGEKVFLECVQDMDHENMFWYRQDPGLGLRLIYFSYDVKMKEKGDIPEGYSVSREKKERFSLILESASTNQTSMYLCASSFPRPGVGLVNTEAFFGQGTRLTVV.

V is TRBV5-1 and J is TRBJ1-4; D is undetermined. Trimming took off 5 bases at V and 7 bases at J, with 30 bases between the two ends. The CDR3 length is 19 residues. Germline loops: CDR1 SGHRS, CDR2 YFSETQ. CDR3 sequence reads: CASSSQTDAISYGGEKLFF. The CDR3 DNA sequence: TGCGCCAGCAGTTCCCAAACGGACGCGATTTCTTACGGTGGTGAAAAACTGTTTTTT.

The V and J genes are TRBV6-1 and TRBJ1-5, with TRBD1 identical over 8 bases. The CDR3 spans 14 residues. CDR1 is MNHNS, CDR2 SASEGT, per germline. V was pared by 4 bases and J by 7 bases, with 6 bases of the junction left unmatched. CDR3 residues: CASSGQGQAQPQHF. CDR3 in DNA: TGTGCCAGCAGTGGACAGGGGCAGGCACAGCCCCAGCATTTT.

In this sample, this clone turned up a few times. The chain couples TRBV19 to TRBJ1-5; D remains ambiguous. The V gene lost 1 base and the J gene lost 7 bases, with 8 bases spanning the gap. The CDR3 loop spans 13 amino acids. Germline V gene sequence: CDR1 LNHDA, CDR2 SQIVND (reference sequence). CDR3 in DNA: TGTGCCAGTAGTATAGGGGAAGGCCAGCCCCAGCATTTT. It codes for CASSIGEGQPQHF.